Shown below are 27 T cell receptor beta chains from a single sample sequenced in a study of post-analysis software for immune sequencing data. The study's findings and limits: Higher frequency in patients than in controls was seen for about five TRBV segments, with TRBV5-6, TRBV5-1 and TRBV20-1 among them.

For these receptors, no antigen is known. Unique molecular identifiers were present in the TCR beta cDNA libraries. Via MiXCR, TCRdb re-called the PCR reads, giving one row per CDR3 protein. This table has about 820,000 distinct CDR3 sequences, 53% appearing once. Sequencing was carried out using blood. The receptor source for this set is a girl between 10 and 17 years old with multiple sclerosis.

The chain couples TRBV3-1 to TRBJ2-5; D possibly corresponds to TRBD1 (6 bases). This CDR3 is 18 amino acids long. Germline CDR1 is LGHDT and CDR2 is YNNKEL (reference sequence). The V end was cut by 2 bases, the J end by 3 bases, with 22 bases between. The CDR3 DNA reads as TGTGCCAGCAGCCAACCCCATCCGGCCACAGGGAACAAAGAGACCCAGTACTTC. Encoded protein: CASSQPHPATGNKETQYF.

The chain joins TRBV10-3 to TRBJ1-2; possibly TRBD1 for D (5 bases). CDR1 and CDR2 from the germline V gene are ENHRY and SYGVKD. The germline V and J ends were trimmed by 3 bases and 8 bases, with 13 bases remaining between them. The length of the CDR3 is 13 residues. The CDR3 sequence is CAISDGQGMGYTF. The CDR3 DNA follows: TGTGCCATCAGTGATGGGCAGGGAATGGGCTACACCTTC.

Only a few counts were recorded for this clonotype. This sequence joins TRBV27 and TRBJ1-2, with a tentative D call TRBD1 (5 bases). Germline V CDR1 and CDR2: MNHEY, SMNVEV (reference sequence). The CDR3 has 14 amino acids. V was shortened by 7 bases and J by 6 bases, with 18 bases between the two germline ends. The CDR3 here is CASTLSPGLHGYTF. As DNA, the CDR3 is TGTGCCAGCACCTTATCCCCAGGGCTCCATGGCTACACCTTC.

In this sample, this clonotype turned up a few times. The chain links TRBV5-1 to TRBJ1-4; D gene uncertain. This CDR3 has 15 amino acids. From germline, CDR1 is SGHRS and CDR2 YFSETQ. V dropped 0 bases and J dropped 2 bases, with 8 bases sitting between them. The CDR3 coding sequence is TGCGCCAGCAGCTTGGGCGCACTTACTAATGAAAAACTGTTTTTT. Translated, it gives CASSLGALTNEKLFF.

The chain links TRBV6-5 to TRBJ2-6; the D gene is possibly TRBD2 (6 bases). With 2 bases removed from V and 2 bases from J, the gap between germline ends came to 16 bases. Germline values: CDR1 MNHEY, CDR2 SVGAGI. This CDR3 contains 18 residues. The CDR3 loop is CASSYPSGLTAGANVLTF. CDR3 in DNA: TGTGCCAGCAGTTACCCGTCGGGACTTACTGCTGGGGCCAACGTCCTGACTTTC.

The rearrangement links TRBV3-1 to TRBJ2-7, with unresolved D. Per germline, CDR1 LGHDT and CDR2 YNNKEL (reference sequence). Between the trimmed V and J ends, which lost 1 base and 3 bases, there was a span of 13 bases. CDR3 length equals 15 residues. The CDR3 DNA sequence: TGTGCCAGCAGCCAAGGGGTCAGATCCGGCTACGAGCAGTACTTC. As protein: CASSQGVRSGYEQYF.

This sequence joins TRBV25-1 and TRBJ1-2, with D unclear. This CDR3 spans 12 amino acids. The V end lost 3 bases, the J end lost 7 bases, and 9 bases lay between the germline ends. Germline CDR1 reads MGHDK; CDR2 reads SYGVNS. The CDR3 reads CASSDAGFGYTF. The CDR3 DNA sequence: TGTGCCAGCAGTGACGCGGGTTTTGGCTACACCTTC.

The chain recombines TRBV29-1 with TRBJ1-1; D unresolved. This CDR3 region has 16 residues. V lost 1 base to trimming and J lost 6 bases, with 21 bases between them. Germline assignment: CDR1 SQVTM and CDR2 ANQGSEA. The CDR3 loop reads CSVEVKFRVRISEAFF. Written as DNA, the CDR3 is TGCAGCGTTGAAGTAAAGTTCCGGGTTAGAATCTCTGAAGCTTTCTTT.

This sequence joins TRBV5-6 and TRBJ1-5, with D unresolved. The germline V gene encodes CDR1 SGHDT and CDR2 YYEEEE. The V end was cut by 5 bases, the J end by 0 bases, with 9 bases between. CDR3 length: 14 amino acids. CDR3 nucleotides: TGTGCCAGCAGAAGGTACAGTAGCAATCAGCCCCAGCATTTT. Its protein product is CASRRYSSNQPQHF. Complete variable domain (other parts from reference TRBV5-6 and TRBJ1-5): DAGVTQSPTHLIKTRGQQVTLRCSPKSGHDTVSWYQQALGQGPQFIFQYYEEEERQRGNFPDRFSGHQFPNYSSELNVNALLLGDSALYLCASRRYSSNQPQHFGDGTRLSIL.

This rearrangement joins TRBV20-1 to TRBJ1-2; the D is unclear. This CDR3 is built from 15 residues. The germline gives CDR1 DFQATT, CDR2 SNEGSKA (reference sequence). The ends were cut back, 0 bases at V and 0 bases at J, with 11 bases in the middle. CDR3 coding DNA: TGCAGTGCTAGAGATGGCGGCAGCTCTAACTATGGCTACACCTTC. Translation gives CSARDGGSSNYGYTF.

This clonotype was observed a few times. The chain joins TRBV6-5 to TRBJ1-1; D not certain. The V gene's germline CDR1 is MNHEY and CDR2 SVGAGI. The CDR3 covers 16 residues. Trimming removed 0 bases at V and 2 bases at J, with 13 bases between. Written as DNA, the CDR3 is TGTGCCAGCAGTTACTCGAGGTGGACGGCTAACACTGAAGCTTTCTTT. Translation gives CASSYSRWTANTEAFF.

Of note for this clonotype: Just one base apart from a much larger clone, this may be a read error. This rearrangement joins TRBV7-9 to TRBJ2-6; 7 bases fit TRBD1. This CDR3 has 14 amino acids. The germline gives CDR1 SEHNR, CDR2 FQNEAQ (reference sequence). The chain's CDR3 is CAGSPRQGYNVLTF. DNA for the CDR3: TGTGCCGGCAGCCCGAGACAGGGCTATAACGTCCTGACTTTC. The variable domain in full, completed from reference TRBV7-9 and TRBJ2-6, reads DTGVSQNPRHKITKRGQNVTFRCDPISEHNRLYWYRQTLGQGPEFLTYFQNEAQLEKSRLLSDRFSAERPKGSFSTLEIQRTEQGDSAMYLCAGSPRQGYNVLTFGAGSRLTVL.

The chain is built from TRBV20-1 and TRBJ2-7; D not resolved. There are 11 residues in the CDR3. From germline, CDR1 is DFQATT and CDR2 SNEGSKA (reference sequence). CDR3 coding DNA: TGCAGCGCCAAGGACCTCCTACAGCAGTACTTC. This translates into CSAKDLLQQYF.

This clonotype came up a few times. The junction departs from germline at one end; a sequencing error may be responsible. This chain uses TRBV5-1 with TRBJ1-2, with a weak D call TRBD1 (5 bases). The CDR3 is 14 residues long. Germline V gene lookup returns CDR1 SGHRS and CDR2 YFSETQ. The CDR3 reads CASSLSGGDYGYTF. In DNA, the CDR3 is TGTGCCAGCAGCTTATCGGGGGGAGACTATGGCTACACCTTC.

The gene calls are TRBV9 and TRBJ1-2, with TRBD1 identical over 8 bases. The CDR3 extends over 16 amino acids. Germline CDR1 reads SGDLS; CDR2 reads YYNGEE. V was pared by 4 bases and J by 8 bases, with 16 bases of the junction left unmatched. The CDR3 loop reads CASSTGGAGGTLGYTF. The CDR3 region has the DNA TGTGCCAGCAGCACCGGAGGGGCAGGGGGCACCCTGGGCTACACCTTC.

CDR3 protein: CASSWTSGSWDEQFF. The CDR3 DNA follows: TGTGCCAGCAGTTGGACTAGCGGGAGCTGGGATGAGCAGTTCTTC. The chain is built from TRBV6-2 or TRBV6-3 and TRBJ2-1, with 13 nucleotides matching TRBD2. This CDR3 spans 15 amino acids. CDR1 and CDR2 from the germline V gene are MNHEY and SVGEGT. V gave up 4 bases and J gave up 8 bases; unmatched junction bases: 5.

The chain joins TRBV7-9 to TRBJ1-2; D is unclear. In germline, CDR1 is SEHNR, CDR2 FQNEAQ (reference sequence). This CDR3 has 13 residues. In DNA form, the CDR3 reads TGTCTTAGCATGGGGAATATGGACTATGGCTACACCTTC. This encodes CLSMGNMDYGYTF. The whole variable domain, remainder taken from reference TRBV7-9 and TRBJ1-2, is DTGVSQNPRHKITKRGQNVTFRCDPISEHNRLYWYRQTLGQGPEFLTYFQNEAQLEKSRLLSDRFSAERPKGSFSTLEIQRTEQGDSAMYLCLSMGNMDYGYTFGSGTRLTVV.

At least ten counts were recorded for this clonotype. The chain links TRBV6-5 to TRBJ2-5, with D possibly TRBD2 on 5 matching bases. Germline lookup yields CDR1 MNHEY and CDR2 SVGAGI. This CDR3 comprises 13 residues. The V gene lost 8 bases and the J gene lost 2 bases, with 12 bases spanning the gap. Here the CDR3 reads CASSRGLQETQYF. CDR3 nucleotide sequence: TGTGCCAGCTCAAGAGGGCTACAAGAGACCCAGTACTTC.

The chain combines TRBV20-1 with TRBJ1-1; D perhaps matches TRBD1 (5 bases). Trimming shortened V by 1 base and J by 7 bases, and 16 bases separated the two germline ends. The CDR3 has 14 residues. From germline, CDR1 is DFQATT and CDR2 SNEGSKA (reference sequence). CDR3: CSARGTLMRGEAFF. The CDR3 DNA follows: TGCAGTGCTAGAGGCACTTTGATGAGGGGTGAAGCTTTCTTT.

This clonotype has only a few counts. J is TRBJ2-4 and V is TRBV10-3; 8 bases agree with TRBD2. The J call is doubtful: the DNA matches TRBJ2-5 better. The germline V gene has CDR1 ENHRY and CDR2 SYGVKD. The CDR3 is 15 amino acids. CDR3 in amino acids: CAISDGGDLRETQYF. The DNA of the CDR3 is TGTGCCATCAGTGACGGGGGGGACCTCCGAGAGACCCAGTACTTC.

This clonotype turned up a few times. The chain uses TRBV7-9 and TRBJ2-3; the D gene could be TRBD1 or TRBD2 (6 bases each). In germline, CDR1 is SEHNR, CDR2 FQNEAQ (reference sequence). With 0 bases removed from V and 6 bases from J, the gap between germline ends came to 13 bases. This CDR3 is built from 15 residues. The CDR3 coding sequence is TGTGCCAGCAGCTTAGCAAGACAGGCGGGGGATACGCAGTATTTT. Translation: CASSLARQAGDTQYF.

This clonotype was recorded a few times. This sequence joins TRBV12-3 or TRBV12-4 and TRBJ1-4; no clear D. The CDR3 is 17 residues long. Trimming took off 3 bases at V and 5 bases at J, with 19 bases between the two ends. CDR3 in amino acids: CASSFDGGGLANEKLFF. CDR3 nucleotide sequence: TGTGCCAGCAGTTTTGACGGTGGTGGCCTCGCGAATGAAAAACTGTTTTTT.

CDR3 amino acids: CATRQGGQETQYF. CDR3 coding DNA: TGCGCCACACGACAGGGGGGACAAGAGACCCAGTACTTC. The chain uses TRBV5-1 and TRBJ2-5; 9 bases align to TRBD1. CDR1 is SGHRS and CDR2 is YFSETQ in the germline V gene. The CDR3 consists of 13 residues. The V segment lost 9 bases and the J segment 2 bases; nucleotides outside the gene matches: 5.

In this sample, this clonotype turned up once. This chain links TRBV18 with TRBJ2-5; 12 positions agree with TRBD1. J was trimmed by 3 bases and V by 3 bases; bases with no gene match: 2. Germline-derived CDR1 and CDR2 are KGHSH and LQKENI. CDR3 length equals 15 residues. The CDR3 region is CASSPGTGGEETQYF. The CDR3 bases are TGTGCCAGCTCACCCGGGACAGGGGGCGAAGAGACCCAGTACTTC.

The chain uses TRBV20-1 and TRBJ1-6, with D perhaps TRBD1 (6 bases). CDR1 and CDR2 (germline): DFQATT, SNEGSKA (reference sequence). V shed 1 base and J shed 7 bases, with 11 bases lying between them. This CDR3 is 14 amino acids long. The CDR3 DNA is TGCAGTGCTAGAGCTCCGCAGGGGAATTCACCCCTCCACTTT. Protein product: CSARAPQGNSPLHF.

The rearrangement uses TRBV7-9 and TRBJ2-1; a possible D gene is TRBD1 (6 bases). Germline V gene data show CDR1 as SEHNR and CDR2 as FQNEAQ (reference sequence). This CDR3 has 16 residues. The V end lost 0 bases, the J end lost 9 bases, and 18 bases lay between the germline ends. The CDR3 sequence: CASSLAVAGARGEQFF. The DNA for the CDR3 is TGTGCCAGCAGCTTAGCTGTGGCAGGGGCGCGCGGTGAGCAGTTCTTC. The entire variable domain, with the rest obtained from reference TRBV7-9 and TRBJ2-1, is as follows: DTGVSQNPRHKITKRGQNVTFRCDPISEHNRLYWYRQTLGQGPEFLTYFQNEAQLEKSRLLSDRFSAERPKGSFSTLEIQRTEQGDSAMYLCASSLAVAGARGEQFFGPGTRLTVL.

The CDR3 reads CASSSQQLAVFTDTQYF. For the CDR3, the DNA is TGCGCCAGCAGCTCCCAACAACTAGCGGTTTTCACAGATACGCAGTATTTT. The genes are TRBV4-1 and TRBJ2-3; 8 bases are shared with TRBD2. CDR1 MGHRA and CDR2 YSYEKL come from the germline V gene. V lost 5 bases to trimming and J lost 2 bases; unmatched junction nucleotides: 12. This CDR3 has 17 residues.